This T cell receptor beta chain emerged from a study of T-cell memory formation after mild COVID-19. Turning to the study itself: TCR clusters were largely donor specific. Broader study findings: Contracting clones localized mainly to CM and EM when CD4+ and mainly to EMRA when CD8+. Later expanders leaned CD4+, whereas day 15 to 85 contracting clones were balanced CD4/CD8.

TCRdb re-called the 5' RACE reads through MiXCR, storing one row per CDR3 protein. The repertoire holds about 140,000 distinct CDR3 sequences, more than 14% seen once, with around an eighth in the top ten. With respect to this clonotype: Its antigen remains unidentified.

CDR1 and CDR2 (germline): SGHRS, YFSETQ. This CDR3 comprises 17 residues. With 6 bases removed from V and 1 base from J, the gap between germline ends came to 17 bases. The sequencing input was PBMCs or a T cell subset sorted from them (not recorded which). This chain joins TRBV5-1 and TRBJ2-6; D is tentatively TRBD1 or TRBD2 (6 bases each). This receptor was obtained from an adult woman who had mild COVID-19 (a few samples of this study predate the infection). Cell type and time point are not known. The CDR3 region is CASTPGGEGSGANVLTF. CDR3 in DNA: TGCGCCAGCACTCCCGGGGGCGAAGGTTCTGGGGCCAACGTCCTGACTTTC.